This TCR beta chain originates from a study of blood T cell repertoires in COVID-19. Study-level background: Sites in the United States, Italy and Spain provided acute and convalescent COVID-19 samples. PBMCs, B-cell-depleted T cells, or T cells provided the cDNA or gDNA that made up the material.

The CDR3 sequence is 15 residues long. V gave up 3 bases and J gave up 6 bases, with 15 bases separating them. CDR1 and CDR2 (germline): MGHRA, YSYEKL. How the authors handled the data: Cell counts per sample came from amplifying reference gene primers. Sequencing used immunoSEQ multiplex PCR; TCRdb keeps in-frame clones, though not all of them. That table supplies the V and J calls and clone size; D and trimming were determined from the DNA. This table has around 100,000 clones, 85% to 90% appearing once. This clonotype was obtained from an elderly woman with acute or convalescent COVID-19. The sample taken for sequencing was peripheral blood. The V gene is TRBV4-1, the J gene TRBJ1-5, with D possibly TRBD1 on 6 matching bases. The CDR3, as DNA: TGCGCCAGCAGCCAGACGGAACAGGGAGTTCAGCCCCAGCATTTT. Protein sequence: CASSQTEQGVQPQHF.